The next 16 T cell receptor beta chains were all read from a single sample in a study of shared clonotypes between healthy human individuals. Measured with immunoSEQ multiplex PCR; TCRdb has only the in-frame clones, and not every one. This sample carries under 850,000 clones, 90% to 95% of them seen once, and the ten largest clones take approximately 25%. Positively selected for CCR7, the CD45RO-negative cells used as naive CD8 cells excluded terminally differentiated effector memory CD45RA+ cells. The specimen sequenced was naive CD8+ T cells sorted from blood. These TCRs come from a young man in good health.

The chain employs TRBV28 and TRBJ2-7; 8 bases match TRBD2. CDR1 and CDR2 from the germline V gene are MDHEN and SYDVKM. This CDR3 is 12 amino acids long. V lost 5 bases and J lost 5; bases outside the gene matches: 2. The CDR3 DNA sequence: TGTGCCAGCAGTCCGACTAGCGACGAGCAGTACTTC. It yields the protein CASSPTSDEQYF.

The rearrangement uses TRBV28 and TRBJ2-7; TRBD2 aligns across 11 bases. With V trimmed by 11 bases and J by 3 bases, 3 bases remained unmatched. CDR1 and CDR2 (germline): MDHEN, SYDVKM. The CDR3 is 12 residues long. CDR3 sequence (DNA): TGTGCCGTACTAGCGGGAGACTACGAGCAGTACTTC. It encodes CAVLAGDYEQYF.

The CDR3 DNA is TGTGCCAGCAGTTGGGGGGGGACTAATCAGCCCCAGCATTTT. It yields the protein CASSWGGTNQPQHF. The genes are TRBV27 and TRBJ1-5; possible D gene TRBD1, 5 bases. The ends were cut back, 4 bases at V and 4 bases at J, with 11 bases in the middle. There are 14 residues in the CDR3. Germline V gene data show CDR1 as MNHEY and CDR2 as SMNVEV (reference sequence).

The chain is built from TRBV7-2 and TRBJ2-5, with D perhaps given as TRBD1 or TRBD2 (6 bases each). CDR1 and CDR2 (germline): SGHTA, FQGNSA. The ends were cut back, 3 bases at V and 4 bases at J, with 15 bases in the middle. The length of the CDR3 is 15 residues. CDR3 protein: CASSLRDTFGETQYF. The DNA for the CDR3 is TGTGCCAGCAGCTTGCGGGACACATTCGGAGAGACCCAGTACTTC.

The chain joins TRBV19 to TRBJ1-1; D ambiguous. The CDR3 has 13 amino acids. Germline-derived CDR1 and CDR2 are LNHDA and SQIVND (reference sequence). Trimming took off 5 bases at V and 1 base at J, with 8 bases between the two ends. The CDR3 DNA follows: TGTGCCAGTAGTGAGAACAAGAACACTGAAGCTTTCTTT. This encodes CASSENKNTEAFF.

V is TRBV5-5 and J is TRBJ2-2, with D perhaps matching TRBD1 (5 bases). Trimming cost V 3 bases and J 7 bases, with 10 bases left between them. The germline V gene encodes CDR1 SGHKS and CDR2 YYEKEE (reference sequence). The length of the CDR3 is 13 residues. Here the CDR3 reads CASSYQGDGELFF. DNA of the CDR3: TGTGCCAGCAGCTACCAGGGTGACGGGGAGCTGTTTTTT. Together with reference TRBV5-5 and TRBJ2-2, the CDR3 gives the full variable domain: DAGVTQSPTHLIKTRGQQVTLRCSPISGHKSVSWYQQVLGQGPQFIFQYYEKEERGRGNFPDRFSARQFPNYSSELNVNALLLGDSALYLCASSYQGDGELFFGEGSRLTVL.

The chain couples TRBV27 to TRBJ1-1; D is unclear. The length of the CDR3 is 13 residues. The germline CDR1 and CDR2 sequences are MNHEY and SMNVEV (reference sequence). With 4 bases removed from V and 2 bases from J, the gap between germline ends came to 8 bases. The CDR3 loop is CASSSVFNTEAFF. CDR3 sequence (DNA): TGTGCCAGCAGTTCCGTGTTCAACACTGAAGCTTTCTTT.

This clone has only a few counts. The CDR3 DNA reads as TGTGCCAGCAGTCCTACAGGTATATATGGCTACACCTTC. Its protein product is CASSPTGIYGYTF. This chain links TRBV28 with TRBJ1-2; D possibly corresponds to TRBD1 (5 bases). The germline V and J ends were trimmed by 5 bases and 5 bases, with 12 bases remaining between them. CDR1 is MDHEN and CDR2 is SYDVKM in the germline V gene. This CDR3 has 13 residues.

The chain employs TRBV7-6 and TRBJ2-1; 7 bases are shared with TRBD2. The CDR3 runs to 16 residues. Looked up from germline, CDR1 is SGHVS and CDR2 is FNYEAQ. V lost 1 base and J lost 1; bases outside the gene matches: 4. The CDR3 spells CASSLGTAGSYNEQFF. The CDR3 DNA reads TGTGCCAGCAGCTTAGGTACAGCGGGATCCTACAATGAGCAGTTCTTC.

For the CDR3, the DNA is TGTGCCAGCAGCCCACGGGACCCGTGGGATACGCAGTATTTT. Translating it yields CASSPRDPWDTQYF. This chain uses TRBV7-9 with TRBJ2-3; TRBD1 or TRBD2 may be the D gene (5 bases each). V dropped 5 bases and J dropped 6 bases, with 15 bases sitting between them. This CDR3 spans 14 amino acids. Germline V CDR1 and CDR2: SEHNR, FQNEAQ (reference sequence).

In the case of this clone: The DNA is left out, because the CDR3 cannot be placed on it with certainty; the CDR3 is given as TCRdb lists it. The chain links TRBV6-7 to TRBJ2-1; the table's TRBD2 call for D was not verified on the DNA. TRBV6-7 is classed as an ORF, of uncertain function. With termini counted, the CDR3 has 18 amino acids. CDR3 residues: CAYSCLPGRNGSYNEQFF.

The rearrangement joins TRBV30 to TRBJ1-1, with no clear D. Trimming took 2 bases from V and 6 from J, leaving 10 bases between them. Germline V gene sequence: CDR1 GTSNPN, CDR2 SVGIG (reference sequence). CDR3 size: 12 residues. The CDR3 region is CAWSYIGSEAFF. CDR3 in DNA: TGTGCCTGGAGTTACATAGGGTCTGAAGCTTTCTTT.

V is TRBV27 and J is TRBJ2-7; D is unresolved. Germline V gene lookup returns CDR1 MNHEY and CDR2 SMNVEV (reference sequence). V lost 4 bases and J lost 4, with 8 bases in between. CDR3 length: 12 residues. The CDR3 nucleotides are TGTGCCAGCAGTTCCCGTCGATACGAGCAGTACTTC. It codes for CASSSRRYEQYF.

This sequence joins TRBV5-1 and TRBJ1-1, with 8 bases lining up with TRBD1. CDR3 length: 13 residues. J gave up 8 bases and V 0 bases, and 3 bases lay outside the gene matches. Germline V lookup: CDR1 SGHRS, CDR2 YFSETQ. CDR3 amino acids: CASSLGTGREAFF. CDR3 bases: TGCGCCAGCAGCTTGGGGACAGGGAGAGAAGCTTTCTTT. The entire variable domain, with the rest obtained from reference TRBV5-1 and TRBJ1-1, is as follows: KAGVTQTPRYLIKTRGQQVTLSCSPISGHRSVSWYQQTPGQGLQFLFEYFSETQRNKGNFPGRFSGRQFSNSRSEMNVSTLELGDSALYLCASSLGTGREAFFGQGTRLTVV.

This chain links TRBV11-2 with TRBJ2-4, with a weak D call TRBD2 (6 bases). The CDR3 is made up of 15 amino acids. V was clipped by 5 bases and J by 8 bases, with 19 bases between them. Germline V CDR1 and CDR2: SGHAT, FQNNGV. The chain's CDR3 is CASSQGEVAKYIQYF. CDR3 sequence (DNA): TGTGCCAGCAGCCAAGGGGAGGTAGCGAAGTACATTCAGTACTTC. The whole variable domain, remainder taken from reference TRBV11-2 and TRBJ2-4, is EAGVAQSPRYKIIEKRQSVAFWCNPISGHATLYWYQQILGQGPKLLIQFQNNGVVDDSQLPKDRFSAERLKGVDSTLKIQPAKLEDSAVYLCASSQGEVAKYIQYFGAGTRLSVL.

The gene calls are TRBV25-1 and TRBJ2-2, with D possibly being TRBD2 (5 bases). Germline lookup yields CDR1 MGHDK and CDR2 SYGVNS. The CDR3 has 12 amino acids. V dropped 2 bases and J dropped 10 bases, with 8 bases sitting between them. The chain's CDR3 is CASSEGLAELFF. The CDR3 nucleotides are TGTGCCAGCAGTGAAGGGCTAGCGGAGCTGTTTTTT.